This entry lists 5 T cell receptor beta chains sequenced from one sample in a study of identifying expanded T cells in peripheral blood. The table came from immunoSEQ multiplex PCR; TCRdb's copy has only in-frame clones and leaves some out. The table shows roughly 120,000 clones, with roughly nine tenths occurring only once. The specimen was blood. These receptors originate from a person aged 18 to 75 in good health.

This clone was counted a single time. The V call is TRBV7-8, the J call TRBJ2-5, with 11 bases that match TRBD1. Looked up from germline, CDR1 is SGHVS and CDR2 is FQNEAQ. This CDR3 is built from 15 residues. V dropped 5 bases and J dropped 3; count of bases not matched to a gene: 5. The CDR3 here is CASSPGQGVKETQYF. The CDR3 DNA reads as TGTGCCAGCAGCCCGGGACAGGGGGTGAAAGAGACCCAGTACTTC.

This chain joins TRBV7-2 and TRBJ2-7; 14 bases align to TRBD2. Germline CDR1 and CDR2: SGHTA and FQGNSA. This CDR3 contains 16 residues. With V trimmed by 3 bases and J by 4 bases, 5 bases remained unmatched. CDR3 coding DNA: TGTGCCAGCAGCTTCAGCGGGACTAGCGGGGGTTACGAGCAGTACTTC. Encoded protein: CASSFSGTSGGYEQYF.

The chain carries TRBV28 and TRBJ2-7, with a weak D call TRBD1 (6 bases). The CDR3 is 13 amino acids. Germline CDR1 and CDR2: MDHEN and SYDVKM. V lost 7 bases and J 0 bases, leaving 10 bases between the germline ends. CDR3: CASNEQGSYEQYF. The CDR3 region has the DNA TGTGCCAGCAACGAACAGGGCTCCTACGAGCAGTACTTC.

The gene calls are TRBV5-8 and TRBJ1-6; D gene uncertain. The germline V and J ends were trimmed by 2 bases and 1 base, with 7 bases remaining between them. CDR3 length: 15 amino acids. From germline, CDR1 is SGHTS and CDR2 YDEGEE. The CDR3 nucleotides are TGTGCCAGCAGCTTTCGGGGTTCCTATAATTCACCCCTCCACTTT. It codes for CASSFRGSYNSPLHF.

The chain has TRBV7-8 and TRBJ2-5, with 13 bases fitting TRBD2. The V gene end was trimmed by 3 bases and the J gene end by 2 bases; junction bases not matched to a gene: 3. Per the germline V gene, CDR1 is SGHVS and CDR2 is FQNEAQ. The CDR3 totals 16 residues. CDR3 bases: TGTGCCAGCAGCTTCGGACTAGCGGGGGCTCAAGAGACCCAGTACTTC. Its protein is CASSFGLAGAQETQYF.